The present T cell receptor (beta chain) was sequenced within a study of cytomegalovirus exposure and HLA in healthy donors. For this clone: The antigen is undetermined.

PCR used 60 Vbeta primers and 13 Jbeta primers. Clones were read by immunoSEQ multiplex PCR, and TCRdb kept only the in-frame ones, dropping some. The sample contains tens of thousands of clones, about 73% of which appear only once. General study findings and limits: In a later analysis, V- and J-gene trimming of beta chains associated with a DCLRE1C missense variant, replicated independently.

This sequence was found in a man aged 35 to 55 in good health and CMV-seronegative. The sample comprised PBMCs.

CDR3 loop: CASSYSDSYNEQFF. CDR3 bases: TGTGCCAGCAGTTACTCAGACAGCTACAATGAGCAGTTCTTC. The chain employs TRBV6-5 and TRBJ2-1; weak D call: TRBD1 (5 bases). V lost 0 bases and J lost 3, with 6 bases in between. Germline values: CDR1 MNHEY, CDR2 SVGAGI. The CDR3 has 14 amino acids.